A single sample is the source of the 24 T cell receptor beta chains below, sequenced in a study of regulatory T cells in long-lasting Graves disease. In building TCR beta libraries, iRepertoire HTBI primers were used together with Arm-PCR of CDR3 regions. TCRdb re-called the multiplex PCR reads through MiXCR, storing one row per CDR3 protein. The table has under 350,000 distinct CDR3 sequences, 22% seen once. Sample time point: persistent/refractory GD, antithyroid drugs over 5 years with positive TRAb. RNA isolated from PBMCs was used to make the TCR library. The sequences come from peripheral blood mononuclear cells (PBMCs), collected when the disease was refractory, from a patient treated with antithyroid drugs. Every receptor here comes from a female donor with Graves disease.

This clonotype has ten or more counts. V and J are TRBV6-2 or TRBV6-3 and TRBJ2-1; 8 bases line up with TRBD2. This CDR3 contains 15 residues. Trimming took 5 bases from V and 6 from J; bases not matched to a gene: 9. CDR1 is MNHEY and CDR2 is SVGEGT in the germline V gene. The CDR3 coding sequence is TGTGCCAGCAGTGAGATCGGGAGGGCCGTCAATGAGCAGTTCTTC. The encoded protein is CASSEIGRAVNEQFF.

This clonotype was counted only a few times. The V call is TRBV3-1, the J call TRBJ2-5, with 9 bases that match TRBD2. Trimming removed 4 bases from V and 0 bases from J; junction bases left unmatched: 6. This CDR3 contains 16 residues. Germline CDR1 LGHDT, CDR2 YNNKEL (reference sequence). CDR3 bases: TGTGCCAGCAGCCCGGTAGCGGGAGCGTACCAAGAGACCCAGTACTTC. This translates into CASSPVAGAYQETQYF.

This chain uses TRBV27 with TRBJ2-1; possibly TRBD1 for D (5 bases). The CDR3 is made up of 14 amino acids. V lost 0 bases and J 3 bases, leaving 6 bases between the germline ends. The germline V gene has CDR1 MNHEY and CDR2 SMNVEV (reference sequence). CDR3 DNA sequence: TGTGCCAGCAGTTTATCAAGGGGCTACAATGAGCAGTTCTTC. The encoded protein is CASSLSRGYNEQFF.

A few counts support this clonotype. The rearrangement joins TRBV9 to TRBJ1-4; no firm D call. V lost 0 bases, J lost 1 base, and 4 bases lay in between. The germline V gene has CDR1 SGDLS and CDR2 YYNGEE. This CDR3 is built from 14 residues. CDR3 sequence (DNA): TGTGCCAGCAGCGTAGACAGAACTAATGAAAAACTGTTTTTT. This gives the protein CASSVDRTNEKLFF.

This clonotype was recorded at least ten times. This rearrangement joins TRBV11-2 to TRBJ2-7, with 11 bases aligning to TRBD2. CDR3 length: 14 residues. V lost 5 bases, J lost 1 base, and 1 base stayed unmatched. Germline V gene lookup returns CDR1 SGHAT and CDR2 FQNNGV. The CDR3 is CASSTSGSSYEQYF. The CDR3 DNA reads as TGTGCCAGCAGCACTAGCGGGAGTTCCTACGAGCAGTACTTC.

V gene TRBV20-1 combines with J gene TRBJ1-2; no clear D. Trimming shortened V by 6 bases and J by 5 bases, and 13 bases separated the two germline ends. Germline-derived CDR1 and CDR2 are DFQATT and SNEGSKA (reference sequence). The CDR3 totals 12 residues. CDR3 sequence reads: CSAPDWTYGYTF. The CDR3 coding sequence is TGCAGTGCCCCGGACTGGACGTATGGCTACACCTTC.

This clonotype was seen a handful of times. The rearrangement joins TRBV7-2 to TRBJ2-5; 11 bases are a match to TRBD2. J lost 3 bases, V lost 2 bases, and 5 bases had no gene match. Germline V lookup: CDR1 SGHTA, CDR2 FQGNSA. The CDR3 contains 16 residues. The chain's CDR3 is CASSLYGTSGKETQYF. CDR3 nucleotide sequence: TGTGCCAGCAGCTTATACGGGACTAGCGGCAAAGAGACCCAGTACTTC.

The V and J genes are TRBV4-3 and TRBJ1-1, with a possible D match to TRBD1 (5 bases). Germline loops: CDR1 LGHNA, CDR2 YSLEER. The CDR3 spans 15 residues. V gave up 1 base and J gave up 7 bases, with 16 bases separating them. CDR3 DNA sequence: TGCGCCAGCAGCCAAGCCGTCCAGGGAGCGAGTGAAGCTTTCTTT. Translating gives CASSQAVQGASEAFF.

The chain uses TRBV7-9 and TRBJ2-7; D is perhaps TRBD2 (5 bases). CDR1 is SEHNR and CDR2 is FQNEAQ in the germline V gene (reference sequence). Trimming stripped 5 bases from V and 3 bases from J, with 14 bases between. CDR3 length equals 14 residues. Written as DNA, the CDR3 is TGTGCCAGCAGCCTATCCCCCGGGATCTACGAGCAGTACTTC. It codes for CASSLSPGIYEQYF.

This clonotype has at least ten counts. The rearrangement links TRBV5-8 to TRBJ2-7; no reliable D call. The CDR3 contains 13 residues. The ends were cut back, 6 bases at V and 0 bases at J, with 10 bases in the middle. The germline V gene encodes CDR1 SGHTS and CDR2 YDEGEE. Here the CDR3 reads CASTTGDSYEQYF. The CDR3 region has the DNA TGTGCCAGCACCACCGGCGACTCCTACGAGCAGTACTTC.

This sequence joins TRBV30 and TRBJ2-1; D is uncertain. Germline V gene lookup returns CDR1 GTSNPN and CDR2 SVGIG (reference sequence). The V end lost 0 bases, the J end lost 2 bases, and 11 bases lay between the germline ends. CDR3 length: 15 residues. CDR3 nucleotide sequence: TGTGCCTGGAGTGTTGGGTCCCATCCCTACAATGAGCAGTTCTTC. Protein sequence: CAWSVGSHPYNEQFF. The whole variable domain, remainder taken from reference TRBV30 and TRBJ2-1, is SQTIHQWPATLVQPVGSPLSLECTVEGTSNPNLYWYRQAAGRGLQLLFYSVGIGQISSEVPQNLSASRPQDRQFILSSKKLLLSDSGFYLCAWSVGSHPYNEQFFGPGTRLTVL.

A few counts support this clonotype. The V gene is TRBV3-1, the J gene TRBJ2-5; no clear D gene. CDR3 length: 12 residues. The germline V and J ends were trimmed by 6 bases and 5 bases, with 10 bases remaining between them. In germline, CDR1 is LGHDT, CDR2 YNNKEL (reference sequence). CDR3 sequence (DNA): TGTGCCAGCAGTTTCTACGGGGAGACCCAGTACTTC. Translating it yields CASSFYGETQYF.

This clonotype has only a few counts. V gene TRBV5-1 combines with J gene TRBJ1-5; the D gene is possibly TRBD1 (5 bases). CDR1 SGHRS and CDR2 YFSETQ come from the germline V gene. Trimming took 4 bases from V and 7 from J, leaving 15 bases between them. The CDR3 has 14 residues. CDR3 nucleotides: TGCGCCAGCAGCCCTCAGGGATCCGGACAGCCCCAGCATTTT. Encoded protein: CASSPQGSGQPQHF.

The table lists this clonotype with a few counts. The J gene is TRBJ2-7, the V gene TRBV7-2, with 7 bases lining up with TRBD1. Per the germline V gene, CDR1 is SGHTA and CDR2 is FQGNSA. The CDR3 is made up of 14 amino acids. Trimming cost V 3 bases and J 4 bases; bases outside gene matches: 6. The CDR3 is CASSFETGRYEQYF. The CDR3 DNA reads as TGTGCCAGCAGCTTTGAGACAGGGAGATACGAGCAGTACTTC.

For this clonotype: This clone may be a read error of a much larger clone one base away. The chain couples TRBV6-2 or TRBV6-3 to TRBJ2-7; TRBD1 matches at 10 bases. Trimming removed 9 bases from V and 3 bases from J; junction bases left unmatched: 8. The CDR3 sequence is 14 residues long. In germline, CDR1 is MNHEY, CDR2 SVGEGT. CDR3: CASRRGDRGYEQYF. The CDR3 DNA is TGTGCCAGTCGTCGGGGGGACAGGGGCTACGAGCAGTACTTC.

This rearrangement joins TRBV15 to TRBJ2-1, with 11 bases aligning to TRBD1. V dropped 4 bases and J dropped 5; count of bases not matched to a gene: 4. The germline V gene has CDR1 LNHNV and CDR2 YYDKDF (reference sequence). The CDR3 is made up of 15 amino acids. CDR3 in amino acids: CATSTRDRGDNEQFF. CDR3 in DNA: TGTGCCACCAGCACTCGGGACAGGGGGGACAATGAGCAGTTCTTC.

A few counts support this clonotype. The rearrangement joins TRBV6-1 to TRBJ2-3; 7 nucleotides align to TRBD1. This CDR3 region has 14 residues. Germline CDR1 MNHNS, CDR2 SASEGT. Germline trimming cut 6 bases from V and 2 bases from J; bases unmatched to any gene: 5. CDR3 sequence (DNA): TGTGCCAGCAGCCACAGGGGTACCACAGATACGCAGTATTTT. It translates to CASSHRGTTDTQYF.

This clonotype was found many times. The genes are TRBV20-1 and TRBJ2-5; D perhaps matches TRBD1 (8 bases). CDR1 DFQATT and CDR2 SNEGSKA come from the germline V gene (reference sequence). Trimming took 0 bases from V and 5 from J, leaving 19 bases between them. The CDR3 spans 16 residues. This CDR3 reads CSARDWRGQGGETQYF. Here the CDR3 DNA reads TGCAGTGCTAGAGATTGGAGAGGACAGGGAGGGGAGACCCAGTACTTC.

V gene TRBV30 combines with J gene TRBJ1-1; a weak D match, TRBD1 (5 bases). Looked up from germline, CDR1 is GTSNPN and CDR2 is SVGIG (reference sequence). The CDR3 contains 13 residues. Trimming removed 0 bases at V and 8 bases at J, with 13 bases between. The CDR3 region is CAWSVLTHREAFF. The DNA for the CDR3 is TGTGCCTGGAGTGTGCTAACCCACAGGGAAGCTTTCTTT.

This clonotype was found many times. The chain uses TRBV12-3 or TRBV12-4 and TRBJ2-1; 9 nucleotides agree with TRBD1. CDR3 length: 14 amino acids. Losses at the gene ends were 2 bases for V and 9 bases for J; bases not matched to a gene: 5. This CDR3 is CASSLQDRGIEQFF. In nucleotides, the CDR3 is TGTGCCAGCAGTTTACAAGACAGGGGGATTGAGCAGTTCTTC.

This clonotype was counted ten times or more. The chain employs TRBV28 and TRBJ1-2; 8 bases map to TRBD1. CDR1 and CDR2 from the germline V gene are MDHEN and SYDVKM. V trimming: 4 bases; J trimming: 7 bases; junction bases outside the gene matches: 14. This CDR3 contains 16 residues. CDR3 in DNA: TGTGCCAGCAGTTCGTTTCCGGGACAGGTGGTGGGTGGCTACACCTTC. Residues: CASSSFPGQVVGGYTF.

This clonotype has ten or more counts. The chain employs TRBV28 and TRBJ1-4, with D perhaps TRBD1 (5 bases). The CDR3 is made up of 16 amino acids. Trimming took 4 bases from V and 1 from J, leaving 13 bases between them. In germline, CDR1 is MDHEN, CDR2 SYDVKM. The CDR3, as DNA: TGTGCCAGCAGTTCCCCTTCTGGGGGAACTAATGAAAAACTGTTTTTT. It is translated as CASSSPSGGTNEKLFF. Based on the CDR3 plus reference TRBV28 and TRBJ1-4, the full variable domain is DVKVTQSSRYLVKRTGEKVFLECVQDMDHENMFWYRQDPGLGLRLIYFSYDVKMKEKGDIPEGYSVSREKKERFSLILESASTNQTSMYLCASSSPSGGTNEKLFFGSGTQLSVL.

J is TRBJ1-1 and V is TRBV3-1, with a weak D call TRBD1 (5 bases). V was trimmed by 2 bases and J by 0 bases, leaving 19 bases between them. The CDR3 is 18 residues long. CDR1 and CDR2 (germline): LGHDT, YNNKEL (reference sequence). The CDR3 spells CASSQHLGGATMNTEAFF. Written as DNA, the CDR3 is TGTGCCAGCAGCCAACACCTAGGAGGGGCGACAATGAACACTGAAGCTTTCTTT.

This clonotype has more than one count but fewer than ten. The V gene is TRBV6-2 or TRBV6-3, the J gene TRBJ1-5, with 7 bases aligning to TRBD1. The CDR3 is made up of 17 amino acids. Germline values: CDR1 MNHEY, CDR2 SVGEGT. V was pared by 0 bases and J by 1 base, with 6 bases of the junction left unmatched. The CDR3 DNA reads as TGTGCCAGCAGTTACTCTGGACAGGCCATGAGCAATCAGCCCCAGCATTTT. It yields the protein CASSYSGQAMSNQPQHF.